These 30 T cell receptor beta chains originate from one sample sequenced in a study of T cells in Graves' hyperthyroidism and ophthalmopathy. Using RNA transcripts as the source, TCR beta CDR3 regions were amplified. The HTBI set primed first-round TCR CDR3 RT-PCR. TCRdb used MiXCR to reprocess the multiplex PCR reads, holding one entry per CDR3 protein. The sample yields 490,000 or so distinct CDR3 sequences, 46% seen once. Source material: peripheral blood or thyroid tissue (not recorded which). The receptors stem from an adult woman with Graves' disease, either hyperthyroidism or ophthalmopathy (not recorded which).

This chain connects TRBV6-6 to TRBJ2-2; 7 nucleotides match TRBD1. Germline lookup yields CDR1 MNHNY and CDR2 SVGAGI (reference sequence). Unmatched junction bases numbered 4, after V lost 8 bases and J lost 1 base. This CDR3 has 14 residues. DNA for the CDR3: TGTGCCAGCCGGGACAGCCAGAACACCGGGGAGCTGTTTTTT. It yields the protein CASRDSQNTGELFF.

This clonotype appeared once. V is TRBV20-1 and J is TRBJ2-7; 8 bases match TRBD2. The junction had 8 bases not matched to a gene; V was cut back by 0 bases and J by 7 bases. CDR1 DFQATT and CDR2 SNEGSKA come from the germline V gene (reference sequence). The CDR3 extends over 14 amino acids. CDR3 bases: TGCAGTGCTAGAGATCTCAGCGGGAGTTGGGAGCAGTACTTC. Translation: CSARDLSGSWEQYF.

This clonotype has ten or more counts. The rearrangement uses TRBV24-1 and TRBJ1-5; 7 bases map to TRBD1. This CDR3 spans 14 amino acids. The ends lost 10 bases at V and 2 bases at J; junction bases unmatched: 7. Germline assignment: CDR1 KGHDR and CDR2 SFDVKD. The CDR3 loop is CATSTGTGNQPQHF. The CDR3 DNA reads TGTGCCACGTCGACAGGGACGGGCAATCAGCCCCAGCATTTT.

The chain is built from TRBV7-2 and TRBJ2-7; 7 nucleotides match TRBD2. V gave up 6 bases and J gave up 0 bases; unmatched junction bases: 8. Germline CDR1 SGHTA, CDR2 FQGNSA. CDR3 length: 15 amino acids. The CDR3 region has the DNA TGTGCCAGCAGTATTACTAGCGAGAGCTCCTACGAGCAGTACTTC. Protein sequence: CASSITSESSYEQYF.

Only a few counts were recorded for this clonotype. This sequence joins TRBV10-2 and TRBJ2-3; 7 nucleotides agree with TRBD2. This CDR3 is built from 15 residues. In germline, CDR1 is WSHSY, CDR2 SAAADI. J was trimmed by 2 bases and V by 6 bases; bases with no gene match: 8. The CDR3 DNA reads TGCGCCAGCAGGTCTAGCGGTACAACCACAGATACGCAGTATTTT. Protein: CASRSSGTTTDTQYF.

Turning to this clonotype: A junction boundary mismatches the germline segment, possibly from a read error. The chain couples TRBV20-1 to TRBJ2-2; D unresolved. The CDR3 is 11 residues long. The germline V gene encodes CDR1 DFQATT and CDR2 SNEGSKA (reference sequence). The chain's CDR3 is CSATDPHEQFF. The CDR3, as DNA: TGCAGTGCTACCGACCCACATGAGCAGTTTTTT.

This clonotype was observed once. The J gene is TRBJ2-7, the V gene TRBV29-1, with TRBD1 matching over 7 bases. Trimming removed 4 bases from V and 6 bases from J; junction bases left unmatched: 6. The CDR3 has 12 amino acids. Germline assignment: CDR1 SQVTM and CDR2 ANQGSEA. CDR3 sequence reads: CSVAGTDSEQYF. The DNA for the CDR3 is TGCAGCGTTGCCGGGACAGATTCCGAGCAGTACTTC.

The chain has TRBV9 and TRBJ2-7; D assignment may be TRBD1 or TRBD2 (5 bases each). The CDR3 extends over 12 amino acids. Germline values: CDR1 SGDLS, CDR2 YYNGEE. Trimming stripped 4 bases from V and 13 bases from J, with 18 bases between. DNA for the CDR3: TGTGCCAGCAGCCCGGTTCCGGGACCAGGATACTTC. Residues: CASSPVPGPGYF.

The sample holds many counts of this clonotype. The rearrangement uses TRBV20-1 and TRBJ2-5; the D gene could be TRBD1 or TRBD2 (5 bases each). The CDR3 has 15 amino acids. V lost 2 bases and J lost 0, with 13 bases in between. From germline, CDR1 is DFQATT and CDR2 SNEGSKA (reference sequence). The CDR3 spells CSARRDAEYQETQYF. CDR3 nucleotides: TGCAGTGCTAGAAGGGACGCGGAGTACCAAGAGACCCAGTACTTC.

The chain couples TRBV20-1 to TRBJ2-7; 7 nucleotides match TRBD1. The V segment lost 5 bases and the J segment 0 bases; nucleotides outside the gene matches: 7. CDR1 is DFQATT, CDR2 SNEGSKA, per germline (reference sequence). CDR3 length: 14 amino acids. This chain's CDR3 is CSAHLGGGSYEQYF. Written as DNA, the CDR3 is TGCAGTGCTCACCTAGGGGGCGGCTCCTACGAGCAGTACTTC.

The chain couples TRBV10-3 to TRBJ1-2, with a possible D match to TRBD1 (6 bases). The CDR3 is 15 amino acids. Trimming left V 8 bases short and J 6 bases short, with 22 bases between. Germline CDR1 ENHRY, CDR2 SYGVKD. The chain's CDR3 is CAIYRDTSGDDGYTF. In DNA, the CDR3 is TGTGCCATCTACCGGGACACTTCCGGGGACGATGGCTACACCTTC.

This clonotype was recorded at least ten times. V is TRBV5-8 and J is TRBJ2-2; 9 nucleotides line up with TRBD1. CDR1 SGHTS and CDR2 YDEGEE come from the germline V gene. J lost 5 bases, V lost 2 bases, and 4 bases had no gene match. The CDR3 length is 15 residues. CDR3 sequence: CASSFWTGETGELFF. DNA of the CDR3: TGTGCCAGCAGCTTTTGGACAGGGGAAACCGGGGAGCTGTTTTTT.

This clonotype is a singleton in its sample. This sequence joins TRBV10-3 and TRBJ2-7; 8 nucleotides match TRBD2. Germline V CDR1 and CDR2: ENHRY, SYGVKD. This CDR3 contains 16 residues. J lost 3 bases, V lost 8 bases, and 15 bases had no gene match. In DNA form, the CDR3 reads TGTGCCATCTGCAGTGGCCGGGGGGGCTACGGCTACGAGCAGTACTTC. It yields the protein CAICSGRGGYGYEQYF.

V is TRBV20-1 and J is TRBJ2-5, with unresolved D. The CDR3 consists of 13 residues. The germline V gene encodes CDR1 DFQATT and CDR2 SNEGSKA (reference sequence). V was clipped by 5 bases and J by 5 bases, with 15 bases between them. The CDR3 nucleotides read TGCAGTGCTCCACTCCCTAGTGTCGAGACCCAGTACTTC. This sequence encodes CSAPLPSVETQYF.

In its sample, this clonotype was seen many times. The chain recombines TRBV16 with TRBJ2-5, with unresolved D. V was pared by 2 bases and J by 3 bases, with 7 bases between. CDR3 length: 13 amino acids. CDR1 and CDR2 (germline): KGHSY, FQNENV. CDR3 region: CASSQVTKETQYF. CDR3 in DNA: TGTGCCAGCAGCCAAGTCACAAAAGAGACCCAGTACTTC.

The chain links TRBV15 to TRBJ1-5, with a weak D call TRBD1 (5 bases). Germline loops: CDR1 LNHNV, CDR2 YYDKDF (reference sequence). V lost 4 bases and J 4 bases, leaving 17 bases between the germline ends. The CDR3 has 16 amino acids. The CDR3 DNA reads as TGTGCCACCAGCACGGGAGGACATAGAAATAATCAGCCCCAGCATTTT. Translating it yields CATSTGGHRNNQPQHF.

The chain combines TRBV6-6 with TRBJ1-4, with 8 bases lining up with TRBD1. Germline CDR1 reads MNHNY; CDR2 reads SVGAGI (reference sequence). The CDR3 contains 13 residues. Trimming removed 8 bases from V and 7 bases from J; junction bases left unmatched: 6. CDR3 nucleotide sequence: TGTGCCAGCGTGGACAGGGACGGTGAAAAACTGTTTTTT. Its protein is CASVDRDGEKLFF.

A note on this clonotype: The junction departs from germline at one end; a sequencing error may be responsible. The chain has TRBV28 and TRBJ1-1, with a weak D call TRBD1 (6 bases). This CDR3 has 14 residues. Germline CDR1 is MDHEN and CDR2 is SYDVKM. CDR3 in amino acids: CASSPRQDHTEVFF. Here the CDR3 DNA reads TGTGCCAGCAGTCCGAGACAGGACCACACTGAAGTTTTCTTT.

This clonotype was counted only a few times. The chain is built from TRBV10-3 and TRBJ2-5, with D tentatively TRBD1 (5 bases). Germline V gene sequence: CDR1 ENHRY, CDR2 SYGVKD. There are 12 residues in the CDR3. V lost 3 bases, J lost 5 bases, and 7 bases lay in between. CDR3 nucleotides: TGTGCCATCAGTGACAAGGGGGAGACCCAGTACTTC. Its protein product is CAISDKGETQYF.

This sequence joins TRBV20-1 and TRBJ2-2, with 11 positions matching TRBD2. The ends lost 3 bases at V and 5 bases at J; junction bases unmatched: 8. Per the germline V gene, CDR1 is DFQATT and CDR2 is SNEGSKA (reference sequence). The CDR3 is 16 amino acids. This CDR3 is CSARGTSGRKTGELFF. CDR3 bases: TGCAGTGCTAGGGGTACTAGCGGGAGAAAGACCGGGGAGCTGTTTTTT.

V usage is TRBV5-1 and J usage is TRBJ2-5; tentative D call: TRBD1 (5 bases). Germline assignment: CDR1 SGHRS and CDR2 YFSETQ. Trimming took 0 bases from V and 4 from J, leaving 16 bases between them. The CDR3 is 16 amino acids. The CDR3 coding sequence is TGCGCCAGCAGCTTGGATTGGTCAAATAGGGGAGAGACCCAGTACTTC. It encodes CASSLDWSNRGETQYF.

Comment on this clonotype: An end of the junction does not agree with germline; a read error may underlie this. V is TRBV7-2 and J is TRBJ1-3; D gene ambiguous. CDR1 is SGHTA, CDR2 FQGNSA, per germline. There are 15 residues in the CDR3. The CDR3 nucleotides read TGTGCCAGCAGCTTAGATCGAGGGTCTGGGAACACCATATATTTT. Translated, it gives CASSLDRGSGNTIYF.

The sample holds many counts of this clonotype. This chain uses TRBV24-1 with TRBJ2-5; maybe TRBD2 (6 bases). CDR1 is KGHDR, CDR2 SFDVKD, per germline. Trimming left V 3 bases short and J 5 bases short, with 15 bases between. CDR3 size: 15 residues. The DNA of the CDR3 is TGTGCCACCAGTGATCACCGGAGGGGAAGGGAGACCCAGTACTTC. This encodes CATSDHRRGRETQYF.

This clonotype was counted many times. CDR3 sequence: CASKAGGGQETQYF. DNA of the CDR3: TGCGCCAGCAAGGCAGGGGGCGGCCAAGAGACCCAGTACTTC. The chain couples TRBV5-1 to TRBJ2-5, with 8 bases lining up with TRBD1. The J segment lost 1 base and the V segment lost 6 bases, leaving 5 bases of the junction unmatched. CDR3 length: 14 amino acids. Germline V lookup: CDR1 SGHRS, CDR2 YFSETQ.

Ten or more counts support this clonotype. This chain uses TRBV2 with TRBJ2-5, with 10 bases fitting TRBD2. The CDR3 covers 13 residues. Germline V gives CDR1 SNHLY, CDR2 FYNNEI. The ends lost 6 bases at V and 5 bases at J; junction bases unmatched: 3. The CDR3 loop reads CASRLAGLETQYF. For the CDR3, the DNA is TGTGCCAGCAGACTAGCGGGATTGGAGACCCAGTACTTC.

This clonotype was counted a few times. This rearrangement joins TRBV29-1 to TRBJ1-1; 8 positions agree with TRBD1. The CDR3 has 14 residues. Germline lookup yields CDR1 SQVTM and CDR2 ANQGSEA. After removal of 4 bases from V and 5 bases from J, the junction contained 9 bases not matched to a gene. This CDR3 reads CSVGEAGGSTEAFF. The CDR3 DNA follows: TGCAGCGTTGGAGAGGCAGGGGGCTCGACTGAAGCTTTCTTT.

This clonotype showed up many times. The chain is built from TRBV20-1 and TRBJ2-7, with D tentatively TRBD2 (6 bases). The CDR3 extends over 12 amino acids. Trimming stripped 2 bases from V and 6 bases from J, with 11 bases between. Per the germline V gene, CDR1 is DFQATT and CDR2 is SNEGSKA (reference sequence). CDR3 nucleotide sequence: TGCAGTGCTAGAAGAGCGGGTATCGAGCAGTACTTC. It encodes CSARRAGIEQYF.

This clonotype was recorded a few times. The chain joins TRBV7-6 to TRBJ1-1, with TRBD1 as a possible D gene (6 bases). The CDR3 is made up of 14 amino acids. Deletions cut 5 bases from V and 4 bases from J, with 14 bases between. Germline loops: CDR1 SGHVS, CDR2 FNYEAQ. CDR3 in DNA: TGTGCCAGCAGCATAGGCGGAGGGGGCACTGAAGCTTTCTTT. Translating gives CASSIGGGGTEAFF. The full variable domain, its missing parts supplied by reference TRBV7-6 and TRBJ1-1, is GAGVSQSPRYKVTKRGQDVALRCDPISGHVSLYWYRQALGQGPEFLTYFNYEAQQDKSGLPNDRFSAERPEGSISTLTIQRTEQRDSAMYRCASSIGGGGTEAFFGQGTRLTVV.

The chain uses TRBV20-1 and TRBJ1-6, with D possibly TRBD1 on 5 matching bases. The CDR3 has 15 amino acids. V was cut by 1 base and J by 8 bases, with 15 bases left in between. From germline, CDR1 is DFQATT and CDR2 SNEGSKA (reference sequence). The CDR3 loop reads CSARALGTSHSPLHF. CDR3 coding DNA: TGCAGTGCTAGAGCCCTCGGGACCAGTCATTCACCCCTCCACTTT.

This clonotype was seen repeatedly, ten times or more. The chain has TRBV24-1 and TRBJ2-2; unclear D gene. Germline values: CDR1 KGHDR, CDR2 SFDVKD. V lost 4 bases, J lost 10 bases, and 15 bases lay in between. The CDR3 runs 14 residues. The chain's CDR3 is CATSDTNVVEELFF. The DNA for the CDR3 is TGTGCCACCAGTGACACCAACGTTGTGGAGGAGCTGTTTTTT.